The clone carrying this TCR beta chain was recorded once. What it binds is unknown. The run depth of the assay was deep. The method was immunoSEQ multiplex PCR; TCRdb's version includes in-frame clones alone and lacks a portion of them. The data contain 500,000 to 650,000 clones, around 81% of them singletons. The source of the sample is a study of shared clonotypes between healthy human individuals. Findings of the study overall: In this cohort, only blood was sampled, and tissue repertoires likely differ.

The V and J ends lost 3 bases and 0 bases respectively, with 8 bases between them. Germline CDR1 reads SGDLS; CDR2 reads YYNGEE. The CDR3 is 14 amino acids. All participating donors were Caucasian adults from Nashville, Tennessee. The sequence came from a woman aged 40-49 years in good health. Some clones in this sample may be carry-over from other donors' samples. V usage is TRBV9 and J usage is TRBJ2-3; D ambiguous. The sample comprised PBMCs. CDR3 bases: TGTGCCAGCAGCGCGGTCCCTAGCACAGATACGCAGTATTTT. It encodes CASSAVPSTDTQYF.